The 11 T cell receptor beta chains listed next were all sequenced from one sample in a study of T cells after yellow fever vaccination. TCRdb redid the calling of the 5' RACE reads with MiXCR, one entry per CDR3 protein. The table shows 25,000 to 30,000 distinct CDR3 sequences, with around 4.6% occurring only once. The material was CD8+ T cells sorted from PBMCs, obtained 10 days after the yellow fever booster vaccination. The receptors were gathered from a young man who received the YFV17D yellow fever vaccine.

This clonotype came up many times. The chain has TRBV28 and TRBJ2-7, with 7 bases lining up with TRBD2. In germline, CDR1 is MDHEN, CDR2 SYDVKM. With 6 bases clipped from V and 3 bases from J, the junction kept 2 bases outside the gene matches. This CDR3 is 12 amino acids long. CDR3 DNA: TGTGCCAGCAGAGGGGAGGGCTACGAGCAGTACTTC. Protein sequence: CASRGEGYEQYF. Full variable domain (rest looked up from reference TRBV28 and TRBJ2-7): DVKVTQSSRYLVKRTGEKVFLECVQDMDHENMFWYRQDPGLGLRLIYFSYDVKMKEKGDIPEGYSVSREKKERFSLILESASTNQTSMYLCASRGEGYEQYFGPGTRLTVT.

This clonotype was seen ten or more times. The rearrangement joins TRBV7-8 to TRBJ2-7; D call uncertain. V dropped 5 bases and J dropped 4 bases, with 18 bases sitting between them. The CDR3 runs 15 residues. CDR1 and CDR2 (germline): SGHVS, FQNEAQ. For the CDR3, the DNA is TGTGCCAGCAGCCCCCCTGGGTTGGGATATTACGAGCAGTACTTC. As protein: CASSPPGLGYYEQYF.

The table lists this clonotype with many counts. The rearrangement uses TRBV20-1 and TRBJ2-3; the D gene could be TRBD1 or TRBD2 (5 bases each). The V and J ends lost 6 bases and 2 bases respectively, with 21 bases between them. Germline CDR1 and CDR2: DFQATT and SNEGSKA (reference sequence). This CDR3 region has 16 residues. CDR3 sequence reads: CSAGLAGWGYTDTQYF. The CDR3 bases are TGCAGTGCAGGGTTAGCAGGATGGGGGTACACAGATACGCAGTATTTT.

This clonotype was detected many times. The chain combines TRBV29-1 with TRBJ1-2; D uncertain. Germline V gene data show CDR1 as SQVTM and CDR2 as ANQGSEA. V was cut by 1 base and J by 8 bases, with 5 bases left in between. This CDR3 region has 10 residues. CDR3 in DNA: TGCAGCGTTGAAGGGAGAGGCTACACCTTC. This codes for CSVEGRGYTF.

Many counts were recorded for this clonotype. The V gene is TRBV9, the J gene TRBJ2-7, with D hard to call. Germline CDR1 is SGDLS and CDR2 is YYNGEE. Trimming took 4 bases from V and 1 from J, leaving 12 bases between them. The CDR3 contains 14 residues. The CDR3: CASSPPDGSYEQYF. The CDR3 DNA follows: TGTGCCAGCAGCCCACCGGACGGTTCCTACGAGCAGTACTTC.

This clonotype was observed many times. This sequence joins TRBV10-3 and TRBJ2-2, with 9 bases identical to TRBD2. The CDR3 length is 17 residues. Germline CDR1 reads ENHRY; CDR2 reads SYGVKD. The junction had 15 bases not matched to a gene; V was cut back by 8 bases and J by 5 bases. The CDR3 here is CAIRPTAGGPETGELFF. The CDR3 nucleotides read TGTGCCATCCGGCCTACGGCGGGAGGGCCGGAAACCGGGGAGCTGTTTTTT.

This clonotype was detected many times. The V gene is TRBV5-1, the J gene TRBJ2-1; no firm D call. Germline assignment: CDR1 SGHRS and CDR2 YFSETQ. V was pared by 0 bases and J by 3 bases, with 4 bases between. CDR3 length: 13 residues. The CDR3 is CASSLDGYNEQFF. CDR3 in DNA: TGCGCCAGCAGCTTGGACGGCTACAATGAGCAGTTCTTC.

The chain employs TRBV18 and TRBJ2-5; 9 bases agree with TRBD1. The ends lost 4 bases at V and 4 bases at J; junction bases unmatched: 7. This CDR3 is built from 15 residues. The germline gives CDR1 KGHSH, CDR2 LQKENI. CDR3 DNA sequence: TGTGCCAGCTCACAACCGGGACAGGGTCGAGAGACCCAGTACTTC. Translating it yields CASSQPGQGRETQYF.

This clonotype was counted at least ten times. The chain employs TRBV27 and TRBJ2-3; a weak D match, TRBD1 (5 bases). From germline, CDR1 is MNHEY and CDR2 SMNVEV (reference sequence). The CDR3 extends over 16 amino acids. V gave up 3 bases and J gave up 0 bases, with 13 bases separating them. CDR3 DNA sequence: TGTGCCAGCAGTTTGGGGCCGCCCTTTAGCACAGATACGCAGTATTTT. It codes for CASSLGPPFSTDTQYF.

The sample holds many counts of this clonotype. This chain uses TRBV12-3 or TRBV12-4 with TRBJ2-3; perhaps TRBD2 as D (6 bases). This CDR3 has 14 residues. The germline V and J ends were trimmed by 2 bases and 4 bases, with 10 bases remaining between them. CDR3 protein: CASSLWGRSDTQYF. The CDR3 DNA reads as TGTGCCAGCAGTTTATGGGGGAGGTCAGATACGCAGTATTTT.

Ten or more counts support this clonotype. The chain joins TRBV7-9 to TRBJ2-7; either TRBD1 or TRBD2 may supply D (6 bases each). Per the germline V gene, CDR1 is SEHNR and CDR2 is FQNEAQ (reference sequence). CDR3 length equals 14 residues. Trimming removed 4 bases at V and 1 base at J, with 11 bases between. CDR3 in DNA: TGTGCCAGCAGCTCCTTAGGGGGGTCCTACGAGCAGTACTTC. Protein product: CASSSLGGSYEQYF. Variable domain in full (rest from reference TRBV7-9 and TRBJ2-7): DTGVSQNPRHKITKRGQNVTFRCDPISEHNRLYWYRQTLGQGPEFLTYFQNEAQLEKSRLLSDRFSAERPKGSFSTLEIQRTEQGDSAMYLCASSSLGGSYEQYFGPGTRLTVT.